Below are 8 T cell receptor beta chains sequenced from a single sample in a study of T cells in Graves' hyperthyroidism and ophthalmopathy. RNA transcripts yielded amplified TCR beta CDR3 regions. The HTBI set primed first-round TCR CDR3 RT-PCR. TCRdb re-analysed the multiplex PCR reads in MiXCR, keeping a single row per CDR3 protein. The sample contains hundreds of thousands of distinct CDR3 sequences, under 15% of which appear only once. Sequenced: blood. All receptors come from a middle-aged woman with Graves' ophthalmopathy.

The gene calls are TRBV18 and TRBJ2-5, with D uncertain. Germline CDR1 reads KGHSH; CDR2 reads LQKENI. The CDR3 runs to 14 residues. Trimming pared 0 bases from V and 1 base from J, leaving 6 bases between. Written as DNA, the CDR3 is TGTGCCAGCTCACCACCTTCTACCCAAGAGACCCAGTACTTC. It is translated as CASSPPSTQETQYF.

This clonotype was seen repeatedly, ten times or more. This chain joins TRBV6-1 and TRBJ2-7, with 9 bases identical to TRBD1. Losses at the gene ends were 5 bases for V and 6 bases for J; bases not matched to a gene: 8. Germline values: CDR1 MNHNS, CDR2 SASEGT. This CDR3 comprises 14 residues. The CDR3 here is CASSPGDRAREQYF. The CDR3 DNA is TGTGCCAGCAGTCCTGGGGACAGGGCGCGCGAGCAGTACTTC.

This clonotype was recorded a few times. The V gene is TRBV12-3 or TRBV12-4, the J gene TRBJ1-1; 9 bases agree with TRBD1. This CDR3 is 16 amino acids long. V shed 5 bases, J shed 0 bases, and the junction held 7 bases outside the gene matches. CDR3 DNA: TGTGCCAGCAGTACTACCGGGACAGGGTTGAACACTGAAGCTTTCTTT. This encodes CASSTTGTGLNTEAFF.

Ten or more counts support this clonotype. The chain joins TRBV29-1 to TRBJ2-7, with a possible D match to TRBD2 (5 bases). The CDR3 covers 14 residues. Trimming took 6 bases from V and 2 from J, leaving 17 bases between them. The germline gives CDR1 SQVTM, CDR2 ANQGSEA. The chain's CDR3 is CSVRRADFAYEQYF. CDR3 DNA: TGCAGCGTCCGACGGGCGGACTTCGCCTACGAGCAGTACTTC.

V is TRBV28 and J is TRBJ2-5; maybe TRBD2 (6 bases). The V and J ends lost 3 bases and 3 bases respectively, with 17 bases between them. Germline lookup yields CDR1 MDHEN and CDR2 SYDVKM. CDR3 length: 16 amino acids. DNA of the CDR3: TGTGCCAGCAGTTTCTGTCAGCGGGCCCCCGAAGAGACCCAGTACTTC. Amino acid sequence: CASSFCQRAPEETQYF.

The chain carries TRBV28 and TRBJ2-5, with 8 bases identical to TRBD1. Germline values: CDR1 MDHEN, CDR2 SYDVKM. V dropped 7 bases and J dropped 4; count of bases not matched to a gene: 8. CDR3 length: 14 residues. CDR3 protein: CASTPGTGGETQYF. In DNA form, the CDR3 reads TGTGCCAGCACCCCCGGGACAGGCGGAGAGACCCAGTACTTC.

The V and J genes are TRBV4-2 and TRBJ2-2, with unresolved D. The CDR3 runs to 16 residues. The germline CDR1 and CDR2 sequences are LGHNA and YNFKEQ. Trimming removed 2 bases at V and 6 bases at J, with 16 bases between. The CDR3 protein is CASSQSRLRASGELFF. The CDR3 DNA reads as TGTGCCAGCAGCCAATCTAGATTAAGGGCGTCCGGGGAGCTGTTTTTT.

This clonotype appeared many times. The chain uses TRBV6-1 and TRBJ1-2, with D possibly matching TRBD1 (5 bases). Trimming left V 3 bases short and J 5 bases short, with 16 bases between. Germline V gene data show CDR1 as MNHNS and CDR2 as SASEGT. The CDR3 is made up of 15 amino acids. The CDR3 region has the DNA TGTGCCAGCAGTGACGGGCCGGGGGTCGTGTATGGCTACACCTTC. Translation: CASSDGPGVVYGYTF.